One sample yielded the 16 T cell receptor beta chains listed below, sequenced in a study of blood T cells in healthy people across ages. Then a second PCR, running roughly 6 to 11 cycles, was carried out with a sample-barcoded 5' primer and a J-beta primer mix. Via MiXCR, TCRdb re-called the 5' RACE reads, giving one row per CDR3 protein. The table lists 910,000 or so distinct CDR3 sequences, 51% of them singletons. Input material: blood. These receptors were obtained from a woman aged 55-75 years in good health.

The chain uses TRBV4-3 and TRBJ2-3, with TRBD2 identical over 10 bases. Trimming cost V 0 bases and J 1 base; bases outside gene matches: 4. Germline values: CDR1 LGHNA, CDR2 YSLEER. The CDR3 loop spans 17 amino acids. The CDR3 sequence: CASSQDTSGTRTDTQYF. DNA for the CDR3: TGCGCCAGCAGCCAAGATACTAGCGGGACCCGCACAGATACGCAGTATTTT.

The rearrangement joins TRBV11-2 to TRBJ1-1; D might be TRBD1 (5 bases). The CDR3 sequence is 16 residues long. CDR1 is SGHAT and CDR2 is FQNNGV in the germline V gene. Trimming removed 2 bases at V and 1 base at J, with 14 bases between. The CDR3 spells CASSLLLSTGNTEAFF. The CDR3 DNA reads TGTGCCAGCAGCTTACTCCTTTCAACAGGGAACACTGAAGCTTTCTTT.

The chain recombines TRBV5-1 with TRBJ2-1; D perhaps matches TRBD2 (5 bases). Germline V gives CDR1 SGHRS, CDR2 YFSETQ. The CDR3 is 16 residues long. V lost 7 bases to trimming and J lost 7 bases, with 24 bases between them. The CDR3 DNA reads as TGCGCCAGCTCTATTACCTCAGGTCGGGGTGGGAATGAGCAGTTCTTC. Amino acids: CASSITSGRGGNEQFF.

The chain carries TRBV28 and TRBJ2-1; 8 positions agree with TRBD2. Germline V lookup: CDR1 MDHEN, CDR2 SYDVKM. The CDR3 sequence is 12 residues long. Trimming removed 7 bases from V and 9 bases from J; junction bases left unmatched: 5. CDR3 nucleotides: TGTGCCAGCACACACCGGGGGGGTGAGCAGTTCTTC. It translates to CASTHRGGEQFF.

The chain carries TRBV7-8 and TRBJ1-2, with D perhaps matching TRBD1 (5 bases). Germline assignment: CDR1 SGHVS and CDR2 FQNEAQ. V was pared by 1 base and J by 4 bases, with 19 bases between. This CDR3 region has 17 residues. The CDR3 DNA is TGTGCCAGCAGCTTAGTTTGGGAGAGGGGTCGGGGCTATGGCTACACCTTC. It is translated as CASSLVWERGRGYGYTF.

This clonotype has a handful of counts. V usage is TRBV15 and J usage is TRBJ2-1, with 9 nucleotides matching TRBD2. The J segment lost 12 bases and the V segment lost 0 bases, leaving 21 bases of the junction unmatched. The V gene's germline CDR1 is LNHNV and CDR2 YYDKDF (reference sequence). CDR3 length: 19 amino acids. CDR3 DNA: TGTGCCACCAGCAGAGATGTGTACAGCGGGAGGCCCTTGGCTACGTTGCAGTTCTTC. This sequence encodes CATSRDVYSGRPLATLQFF.

The chain is built from TRBV7-8 and TRBJ2-5, with 9 bases aligning to TRBD2. The J call may not be correct, given that the DNA end is closer to TRBJ2-7. The CDR3 sequence is 15 residues long. Germline-derived CDR1 and CDR2 are SGHVS and FQNEAQ. The CDR3 region is CASSLVAGVLGEQYF. Here the CDR3 DNA reads TGTGCCAGCAGCTTGGTAGCGGGAGTCTTAGGCGAGCAGTACTTC.

The chain carries TRBV13 and TRBJ1-4, with 9 bases that match TRBD1. The CDR3 covers 15 residues. Losses at the gene ends were 5 bases for V and 7 bases for J; bases not matched to a gene: 8. Looked up from germline, CDR1 is PRHDT and CDR2 is FYEKMQ (reference sequence). CDR3 residues: CASSHLTGQGEKLFF. CDR3 DNA sequence: TGTGCCAGCAGCCACCTTACGGGACAGGGTGAAAAACTGTTTTTT.

J is TRBJ2-1 and V is TRBV11-2; 11 bases match TRBD2. The CDR3 contains 15 residues. V shed 4 bases and J 6 bases; nucleotides not matched to a gene: 5. Germline values: CDR1 SGHAT, CDR2 FQNNGV. In DNA, the CDR3 is TGTGCCAGCAGCTGGGGACTAGCGGACTCCAATGAGCAGTTCTTC. Protein: CASSWGLADSNEQFF.

This clonotype has a handful of counts. V gene TRBV20-1 combines with J gene TRBJ2-3; TRBD2 matches 8 bases. The CDR3 sequence is 13 residues long. Trimming took 2 bases from V and 6 from J; bases not matched to a gene: 4. CDR1 DFQATT and CDR2 SNEGSKA come from the germline V gene (reference sequence). Here the CDR3 reads CSARTAGVDTQYF. DNA of the CDR3: TGCAGTGCTAGAACAGCGGGAGTTGATACGCAGTATTTT.

The rearrangement links TRBV7-6 to TRBJ2-7; 13 bases line up with TRBD2. Losses at the gene ends were 5 bases for V and 0 bases for J; bases not matched to a gene: 10. The CDR3 spans 18 residues. Germline CDR1 is SGHVS and CDR2 is FNYEAQ. The DNA for the CDR3 is TGTGCCAGCAGCCAACTAGCGGGAGGGCCGTTGGGCTCCTACGAGCAGTACTTC. As protein: CASSQLAGGPLGSYEQYF.

This chain joins TRBV24-1 and TRBJ2-7, with D tentatively TRBD1 (5 bases). The CDR3 covers 13 residues. The germline V gene has CDR1 KGHDR and CDR2 SFDVKD. Trimming removed 6 bases at V and 3 bases at J, with 11 bases between. Here the CDR3 DNA reads TGTGCCACCAGTTCGCCCCAGGGCTACGAGCAGTACTTC. Translation: CATSSPQGYEQYF.

The rearrangement uses TRBV29-1 and TRBJ1-1; D gene ambiguous. Trimming stripped 1 base from V and 8 bases from J, with 14 bases between. Germline V gene sequence: CDR1 SQVTM, CDR2 ANQGSEA. The CDR3 is 13 amino acids. The CDR3 region is CSVEAQVLGEAFF. The CDR3 nucleotides are TGCAGCGTTGAAGCTCAGGTTTTAGGAGAAGCTTTCTTT.

This clonotype has more than one count but fewer than ten. The chain employs TRBV2 and TRBJ2-1; no reliable D call. CDR3 length equals 14 residues. Deletions cut 6 bases from V and 7 bases from J, with 16 bases between. From germline, CDR1 is SNHLY and CDR2 FYNNEI. CDR3 sequence (DNA): TGTGCCAGCAGGCGAACAGAAAACCCAAATGAGCAGTTCTTC. It codes for CASRRTENPNEQFF.

This clonotype has only one observation. The CDR3 reads CASGTSGIYEQYF. CDR3 in DNA: TGTGCCAGCGGGACTAGCGGGATATACGAGCAGTACTTC. This chain uses TRBV2 with TRBJ2-7, with TRBD2 matching 13 bases. CDR3 size: 13 residues. Germline V gene data show CDR1 as SNHLY and CDR2 as FYNNEI. The junction had 2 bases not matched to a gene; V was cut back by 8 bases and J by 4 bases.

This clonotype was found a few times. CDR3: CSARTLLSVHEQFF. CDR3 DNA: TGCAGTGCTAGAACACTTCTTAGCGTACATGAGCAGTTCTTC. V is TRBV20-1 and J is TRBJ2-1; D is possibly TRBD2 (5 bases). Trimming shortened V by 2 bases and J by 8 bases, and 16 bases separated the two germline ends. The CDR3 contains 14 residues. Germline V gives CDR1 DFQATT, CDR2 SNEGSKA (reference sequence).